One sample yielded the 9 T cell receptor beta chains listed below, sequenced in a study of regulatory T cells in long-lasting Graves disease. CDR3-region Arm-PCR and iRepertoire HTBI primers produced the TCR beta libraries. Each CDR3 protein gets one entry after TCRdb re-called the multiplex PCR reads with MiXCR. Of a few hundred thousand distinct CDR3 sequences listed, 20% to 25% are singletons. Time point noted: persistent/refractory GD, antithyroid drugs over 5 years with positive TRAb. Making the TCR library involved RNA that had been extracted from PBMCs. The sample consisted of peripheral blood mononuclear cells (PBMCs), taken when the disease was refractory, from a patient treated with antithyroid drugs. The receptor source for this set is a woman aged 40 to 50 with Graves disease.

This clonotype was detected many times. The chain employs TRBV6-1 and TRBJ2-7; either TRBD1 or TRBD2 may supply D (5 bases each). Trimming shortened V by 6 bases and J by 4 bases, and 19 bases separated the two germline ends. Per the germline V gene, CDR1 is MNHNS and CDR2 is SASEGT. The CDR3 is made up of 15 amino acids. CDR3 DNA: TGTGCCAGCAGCCAACAAAGGGGTTGGAGGTACGAGCAGTACTTC. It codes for CASSQQRGWRYEQYF.

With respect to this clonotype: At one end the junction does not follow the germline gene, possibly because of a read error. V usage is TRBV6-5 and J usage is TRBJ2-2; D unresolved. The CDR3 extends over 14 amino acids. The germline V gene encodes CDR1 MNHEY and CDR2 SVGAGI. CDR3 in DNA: TGCGCCAGCAGTAAGGACGGTAACACCGGGGAGCTGTTTTTT. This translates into CASSKDGNTGELFF.

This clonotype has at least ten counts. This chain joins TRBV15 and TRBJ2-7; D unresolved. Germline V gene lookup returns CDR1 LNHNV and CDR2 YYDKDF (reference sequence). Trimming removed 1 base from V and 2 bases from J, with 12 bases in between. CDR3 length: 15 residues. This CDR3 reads CATSRGSTRTYEQYF. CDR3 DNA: TGTGCCACCAGCAGAGGTAGTACACGCACCTACGAGCAGTACTTC.

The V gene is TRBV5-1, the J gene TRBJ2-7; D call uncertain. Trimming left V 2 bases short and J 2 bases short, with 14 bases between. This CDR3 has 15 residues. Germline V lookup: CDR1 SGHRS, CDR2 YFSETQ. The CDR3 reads CASSFDPTATYEQYF. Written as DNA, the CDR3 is TGCGCCAGCAGCTTTGACCCAACCGCCACCTACGAGCAGTACTTC.

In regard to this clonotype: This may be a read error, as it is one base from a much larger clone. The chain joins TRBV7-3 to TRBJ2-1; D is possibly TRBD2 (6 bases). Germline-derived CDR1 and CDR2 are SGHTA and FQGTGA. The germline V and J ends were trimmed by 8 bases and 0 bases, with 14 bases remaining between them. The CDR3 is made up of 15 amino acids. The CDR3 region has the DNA TGTGCCAGCGGCCGCGGGATTAGCTCCTACAATGAGCAGTTCTTC. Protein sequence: CASGRGISSYNEQFF.

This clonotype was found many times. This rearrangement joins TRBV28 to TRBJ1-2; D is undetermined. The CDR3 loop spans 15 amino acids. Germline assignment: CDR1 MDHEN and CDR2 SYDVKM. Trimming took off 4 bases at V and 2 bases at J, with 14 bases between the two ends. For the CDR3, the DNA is TGTGCCAGCAGTTCAGAGGGTACGGCCAACTATGGCTACACCTTC. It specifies CASSSEGTANYGYTF.

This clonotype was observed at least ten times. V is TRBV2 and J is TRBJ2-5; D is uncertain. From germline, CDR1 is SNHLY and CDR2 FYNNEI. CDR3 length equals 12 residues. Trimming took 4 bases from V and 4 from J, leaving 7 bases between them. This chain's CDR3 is CASSAIRETQYF. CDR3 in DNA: TGTGCCAGCAGTGCAATACGAGAGACCCAGTACTTC.

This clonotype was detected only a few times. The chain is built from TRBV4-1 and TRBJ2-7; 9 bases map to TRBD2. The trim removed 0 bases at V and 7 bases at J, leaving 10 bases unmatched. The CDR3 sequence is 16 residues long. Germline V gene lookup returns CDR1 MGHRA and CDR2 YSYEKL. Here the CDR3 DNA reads TGCGCCAGCAGCCAAGATTGGGCTAGCGGGAAGGGGGAGCAGTACTTC. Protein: CASSQDWASGKGEQYF.

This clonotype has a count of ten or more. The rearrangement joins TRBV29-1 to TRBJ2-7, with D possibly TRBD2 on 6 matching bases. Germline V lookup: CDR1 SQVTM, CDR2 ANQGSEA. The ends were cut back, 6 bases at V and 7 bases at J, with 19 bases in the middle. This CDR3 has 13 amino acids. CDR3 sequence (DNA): TGCAGCGTGCCCTGGGGGGACCCCGTGGAGCAGTACTTC. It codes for CSVPWGDPVEQYF.